These 23 T cell receptor beta chains were sequenced from one sample in a study of blood T cell repertoires in COVID-19. Sequenced by immunoSEQ multiplex PCR; TCRdb stores in-frame clones only, minus some. The table has more than 80,000 clones, 55% to 80% seen once. The sample consisted of peripheral blood. The receptors were gathered from an older woman in a cohort sampled during active or convalescent COVID-19.

This sequence joins TRBV28 and TRBJ2-3; 7 bases are a match to TRBD2. The germline V gene has CDR1 MDHEN and CDR2 SYDVKM. With V trimmed by 2 bases and J by 2 bases, 1 base remained unmatched. The CDR3 contains 14 residues. The CDR3 DNA sequence: TGTGCCAGCAGTTTAAGCGGGGACACAGATACGCAGTATTTT. Protein: CASSLSGDTDTQYF.

There are a few counts of this clone. This chain uses TRBV5-4 with TRBJ1-4; TRBD1 aligns across 7 bases. The CDR3 runs 17 residues. The ends lost 3 bases at V and 3 bases at J; junction bases unmatched: 11. Germline V gene sequence: CDR1 SGHNT, CDR2 YYREEE (reference sequence). CDR3 sequence reads: CASSSSGGGAANEKLFF. The CDR3, as DNA: TGTGCCAGCAGCTCGTCGGGAGGGGGCGCGGCTAATGAAAAACTGTTTTTT. Based on the CDR3 plus reference TRBV5-4 and TRBJ1-4, the full variable domain is ETGVTQSPTHLIKTRGQQVTLRCSSQSGHNTVSWYQQALGQGPQFIFQYYREEENGRGNFPPRFSGLQFPNYSSELNVNALELDDSALYLCASSSSGGGAANEKLFFGSGTQLSVL.

The V and J genes are TRBV18 and TRBJ1-6; 8 bases fit TRBD1. The CDR3 contains 16 residues. Germline-derived CDR1 and CDR2 are KGHSH and LQKENI. J lost 4 bases, V lost 4 bases, and 6 bases had no gene match. As DNA, the CDR3 is TGTGCCAGCTCACTGTTGGACAGGGTGTATAATTCACCCCTCCACTTT. It yields the protein CASSLLDRVYNSPLHF.

Only a few counts were recorded for this clone. As DNA, the CDR3 is TGTGCCAGCAGCCAAGATGGGACAGGTAGCTCCTACGAGCAGTACTTC. Encoded protein: CASSQDGTGSSYEQYF. This sequence joins TRBV3-1 (or the pseudogene TRBV3-2) and TRBJ2-7, with 8 bases fitting TRBD1. The germline V gene has CDR1 LGHDT and CDR2 YNNKEL (reference sequence). J gave up 0 bases and V 0 bases, and 4 bases lay outside the gene matches. The length of the CDR3 is 16 residues.

This clone has just a few counts. CDR3 amino acids: CASSERRVSTEAFF. CDR3 DNA: TGTGCCAGCAGTGAACGCAGGGTGTCCACTGAAGCTTTCTTT. This chain uses TRBV6-1 with TRBJ1-1; D possibly corresponds to TRBD1 (5 bases). Germline CDR1 is MNHNS and CDR2 is SASEGT. This CDR3 region has 14 residues. Deletions cut 2 bases from V and 4 bases from J, with 11 bases between.

The chain couples TRBV15 to TRBJ2-7, with 9 nucleotides matching TRBD1. V was pared by 0 bases and J by 2 bases, with 5 bases of the junction left unmatched. The germline gives CDR1 LNHNV, CDR2 YYDKDF (reference sequence). The CDR3 sequence is 16 residues long. The CDR3 DNA sequence: TGTGCCACCAGCAGAGATCTAGGACAGGGGACCTACGAGCAGTACTTC. Its protein is CATSRDLGQGTYEQYF.

Only a few counts were recorded for this clone. This rearrangement joins TRBV3-1 (or the pseudogene TRBV3-2) to TRBJ2-3; the D gene is possibly TRBD2 (7 bases). The CDR3 runs to 19 residues. V was pared by 0 bases and J by 0 bases, with 19 bases between. Germline V gene data show CDR1 as LGHDT and CDR2 as YNNKEL (reference sequence). The DNA for the CDR3 is TGTGCCAGCAGCCAAGAAGGGGGGGCCTTGAGGACTAGCACAGATACGCAGTATTTT. Translation: CASSQEGGALRTSTDTQYF.

The chain has TRBV2 and TRBJ1-6; 8 bases fit TRBD1. V lost 6 bases and J lost 8; bases outside the gene matches: 6. Germline CDR1 SNHLY, CDR2 FYNNEI. CDR3 length equals 14 residues. The CDR3 sequence is CASSGQGGYSPLHF. The CDR3 bases are TGTGCCAGCAGCGGACAGGGAGGGTATTCACCCCTCCACTTT.

This clone was observed a few times. This sequence joins TRBV3-1 (or the pseudogene TRBV3-2) and TRBJ2-3, with D perhaps matching TRBD1 (6 bases). Germline CDR1 is LGHDT and CDR2 is YNNKEL (reference sequence). Trimming removed 4 bases at V and 0 bases at J, with 14 bases between. This CDR3 region has 16 residues. This CDR3 is CASSPPWTDSTDTQYF. The DNA of the CDR3 is TGTGCCAGCAGCCCCCCCTGGACAGACAGCACAGATACGCAGTATTTT.

The chain joins TRBV11-2 to TRBJ2-5; the match to TRBD1 covers 7 bases. This CDR3 has 17 amino acids. V lost 1 base, J lost 5 bases, and 13 bases stayed unmatched. Germline V gene lookup returns CDR1 SGHAT and CDR2 FQNNGV. CDR3 sequence (DNA): TGTGCCAGCAGCTTAGTACAGTCTGTCCTCAGGGGGGAGACCCAGTACTTC. This translates into CASSLVQSVLRGETQYF.

The CDR3 nucleotides are TGCGCCAGCAGCTTGGGATCGACAGGGGTCCCTAATGAAAAACTGTTTTTT. This sequence encodes CASSLGSTGVPNEKLFF. The chain carries TRBV5-1 and TRBJ1-4; 8 bases are a match to TRBD1. Germline assignment: CDR1 SGHRS and CDR2 YFSETQ. The CDR3 sequence is 17 residues long. V lost 0 bases to trimming and J lost 3 bases; unmatched junction nucleotides: 7.

This clone has only one observation. The rearrangement joins TRBV29-1 to TRBJ1-1; no clear D. V dropped 7 bases and J dropped 8 bases, with 17 bases sitting between them. Germline V gene lookup returns CDR1 SQVTM and CDR2 ANQGSEA. The CDR3 length is 12 residues. The CDR3 sequence is CSATFEVTEAFF. In DNA, the CDR3 is TGCAGCGCGACCTTTGAGGTCACGGAAGCTTTCTTT. The whole variable domain, remainder taken from reference TRBV29-1 and TRBJ1-1, is SAVISQKPSRDICQRGTSLTIQCQVDSQVTMMFWYRQQPGQSLTLIATANQGSEATYESGFVIDKFPISRPNLTFSTLTVSNMSPEDSSIYLCSATFEVTEAFFGQGTRLTVV.

The table lists this clone with many counts. V and J are TRBV5-4 and TRBJ1-1; 9 positions match TRBD1. Trimming at V came to 4 bases and at J to 3 bases, leaving 10 bases not matched to a gene. CDR3 length equals 16 residues. The germline CDR1 and CDR2 sequences are SGHNT and YYREEE (reference sequence). The chain's CDR3 is CASSGTGRGWYTEAFF. CDR3 sequence (DNA): TGTGCCAGCAGCGGGACAGGGAGGGGTTGGTACACTGAAGCTTTCTTT.

The rearrangement links TRBV6-4 to TRBJ1-2; 9 nucleotides match TRBD1. Germline CDR1 reads MRHNA; CDR2 reads SNTAGT. This CDR3 contains 14 residues. V was pared by 6 bases and J by 5 bases, with 7 bases of the junction left unmatched. The DNA for the CDR3 is TGTGCCAGCAGGCGGACAGGGGAAGAGTATGGCTACACCTTC. This encodes CASRRTGEEYGYTF.

The V and J genes are TRBV4-3 and TRBJ1-1; no definite D call. V lost 4 bases to trimming and J lost 0 bases, with 6 bases between them. The CDR3 length is 13 residues. Germline assignment: CDR1 LGHNA and CDR2 YSLEER. CDR3 amino acids: CASSPVLNTEAFF. CDR3 nucleotides: TGCGCCAGCAGCCCCGTCTTGAACACTGAAGCTTTCTTT.

The V and J genes are TRBV15 and TRBJ2-5; no firm D call. The V and J ends lost 0 bases and 0 bases respectively, with 8 bases between them. This CDR3 is built from 15 residues. Germline CDR1 and CDR2: LNHNV and YYDKDF (reference sequence). The CDR3 bases are TGTGCCACCAGCAGAGAAAACACGAACCAAGAGACCCAGTACTTC. It yields the protein CATSRENTNQETQYF.

The chain joins TRBV6-2 or TRBV6-3 to TRBJ2-7, with D possibly TRBD1 on 5 matching bases. The CDR3 runs 12 residues. V gave up 6 bases and J gave up 7 bases, with 13 bases separating them. Germline CDR1 is MNHEY and CDR2 is SVGEGT. The CDR3 coding sequence is TGTGCCAGCAGCATAGGGGTGGGGGAGCAGTACTTC. This codes for CASSIGVGEQYF.

The chain employs TRBV27 and TRBJ1-6, with 10 bases that match TRBD1. The V gene end was trimmed by 5 bases and the J gene end by 8 bases; junction bases not matched to a gene: 3. Germline V CDR1 and CDR2: MNHEY, SMNVEV (reference sequence). This CDR3 is built from 14 residues. Here the CDR3 DNA reads TGTGCCAGCAGTCAGGGGACAGGGGATTCACCCCTCCACTTT. The encoded protein is CASSQGTGDSPLHF.

The chain couples TRBV4-3 to TRBJ2-1; D is unclear. Germline assignment: CDR1 LGHNA and CDR2 YSLEER. Trimming pared 1 base from V and 0 bases from J, leaving 7 bases between. The CDR3 extends over 15 amino acids. In DNA, the CDR3 is TGCGCCAGCAGCCAAGGCGTGAGCTCCTACAATGAGCAGTTCTTC. Amino acids: CASSQGVSSYNEQFF.

The chain uses TRBV5-1 and TRBJ1-1; D is undetermined. CDR3 size: 12 residues. The V end was cut by 6 bases, the J end by 2 bases, with 8 bases between. Germline loops: CDR1 SGHRS, CDR2 YFSETQ. In DNA form, the CDR3 reads TGCGCCAGCAAGAGGAGCAACACTGAAGCTTTCTTT. Its protein product is CASKRSNTEAFF.

V gene TRBV7-3 combines with J gene TRBJ2-3; 9 bases match TRBD2. The V segment lost 1 base and the J segment 1 base; nucleotides outside the gene matches: 9. CDR1 SGHTA and CDR2 FQGTGA come from the germline V gene. This CDR3 region has 18 residues. The CDR3: CASSLSGLAGSGTDTQYF. The CDR3 nucleotides read TGTGCCAGCAGCTTAAGCGGGCTAGCGGGGTCCGGCACAGATACGCAGTATTTT.

This clone was observed a few times. The genes are TRBV7-2 and TRBJ2-3; possible D gene TRBD2, 6 bases. Trimming removed 3 bases at V and 2 bases at J, with 18 bases between. CDR1 and CDR2 from the germline V gene are SGHTA and FQGNSA. CDR3 length: 17 amino acids. DNA of the CDR3: TGTGCCAGCAGCTTCCAGTGGTTCGGGGGTGACACAGATACGCAGTATTTT. As protein: CASSFQWFGGDTDTQYF.

This clone was seen a handful of times. The V call is TRBV19, the J call TRBJ1-1, with D unresolved. Trimming stripped 4 bases from V and 0 bases from J, with 15 bases between. Looked up from germline, CDR1 is LNHDA and CDR2 is SQIVND (reference sequence). CDR3 size: 16 residues. The CDR3 DNA sequence: TGTGCCAGTAGTACCCTGCGGGGAGGGATGAACACTGAAGCTTTCTTT. Translation gives CASSTLRGGMNTEAFF.